This T cell receptor beta chain was sequenced for a study of blood T cell repertoires in COVID-19. Looking at the study overall: Some COVID-19 samples were acute and others convalescent; all came from the United States, Italy and Spain. T cells, B-cell-depleted T cells, or PBMCs provided the cDNA or gDNA that served as material.

The assay was immunoSEQ multiplex PCR, and TCRdb's table has in-frame clones only and misses some. The sample shows 200,000 to 250,000 clones, more than 80% of them seen only once. Enrollment of patients from Seattle took place during active infection, with longitudinal follow-up. This clone was observed a single time. Germline trimming cut 7 bases from V and 10 bases from J; bases unmatched to any gene: 6. There are 12 residues in the CDR3. Germline assignment: CDR1 SQVTM and CDR2 ANQGSEA. The V gene is TRBV29-1, the J gene TRBJ1-4, with TRBD1 matching 10 bases. This receptor was identified in a man between 25 and 39 years old with COVID-19, enrolled during active disease. The sequenced sample consisted of peripheral blood. The CDR3 DNA reads as TGCAGCGCCCGGGACAGGGGTGGAAAACTGTTTTTT. This encodes CSARDRGGKLFF.